The TCR beta chain described here comes from a study of cytomegalovirus exposure and HLA in healthy donors. Study-level points and caveats: Later analysis placed DRB1 highest and HLA-C lowest in TCR association rates, which differed by HLA locus.

The CDR3 totals 15 residues. Trimming removed 1 base from V and 5 bases from J, with 14 bases in between. The germline CDR1 and CDR2 sequences are SGHDN and FVKESK. Healthy bone marrow donors made up the donors. In regard to this clone: The antigen is not known.

Primers included in the PCR were 60 Vbeta and 13 Jbeta primers. Clones were read by immunoSEQ multiplex PCR, and TCRdb kept only the in-frame ones, dropping some. Among some 40,000 clones listed, approximately 63% were seen once. This clonotype originated in a man between 40 and 49 years old in good health and CMV-seronegative. The sequenced sample consisted of PBMCs. V is TRBV14 and J is TRBJ1-1; D remains unclear. The DNA for the CDR3 is TGTGCCAGCAGCCAAGGGCGAACAGTAGCGACTGAAGCTTTCTTT. It is translated as CASSQGRTVATEAFF. The full variable domain, completed using reference TRBV14 and TRBJ1-1, is EAGVTQFPSHSVIEKGQTVTLRCDPISGHDNLYWYRRVMGKEIKFLLHFVKESKQDESGMPNNRFLAERTGGTYSTLKVQPAELEDSGVYFCASSQGRTVATEAFFGQGTRLTVV.